The source of this T cell receptor (beta chain) is a study of control samples from healthy donors and cancer patients. CDR3 length: 17 amino acids. Germline V gene lookup returns CDR1 MNHEY and CDR2 SVGEGT. V shed 1 base and J shed 0 bases, with 15 bases lying between them. This clone was found once. Method: immunoSEQ multiplex PCR; TCRdb's copy keeps in-frame clones and lacks some. The sample includes some 96,000 clones, approximately 93% of them seen just once. The chain employs TRBV6-2 or TRBV6-3 and TRBJ1-1; D unresolved. The TCR comes from a young man in good health. The material sequenced was blood. The CDR3 loop reads CASSYLATGGLNTEAFF. CDR3 coding DNA: TGTGCCAGCAGTTACTTGGCTACCGGCGGCTTGAACACTGAAGCTTTCTTT.